This TCR beta chain was obtained from a study of blood T cells in healthy people across ages. The germline CDR1 and CDR2 sequences are ENHRY and SYGVKD. V lost 6 bases, J lost 6 bases, and 4 bases stayed unmatched. This CDR3 is 13 amino acids long. With a J-beta primer mix and a sample-barcoded 5' primer, a second PCR ran about 7 to 11 cycles. TCRdb fed the 5' RACE reads into MiXCR, producing one record per CDR3 protein. The sample lists 600,000 or so distinct CDR3 sequences; around 31% were seen once. This clonotype was counted ten times or more. The chain carries TRBV10-3 and TRBJ1-2, with 10 bases that match TRBD1. The sample was blood. The sequence was collected from an elderly woman in good health. The CDR3 loop reads CAISRDRGNGYTF. In nucleotides, the CDR3 is TGTGCCATCAGCAGGGACAGGGGTAATGGCTACACCTTC.